A single T cell receptor beta chain is shown here with its context. Its antigen is unknown. This is a mouse receptor, so gene names and germline sequences are those of the mouse. The CDR3 end falls 1 residue outside the read, so it is completed with the germline J gene. The time point label, read with the paper, signifies: mouse harvest day 14 after allogeneic transplant. Each mouse graft, delivered by tail vein injection, combined 10^6 splenic CD5+ T cells with 10^7 T-cell-depleted bone marrow cells. A major MHC-mismatch B6 (H2b) into BALB/c (H2d) model was used to model mouse GVHD, and tissues were profiled at day 7 or 14. On day 7 or 14 post-transplant, mouse tissues and retro-orbital blood were harvested with separate sterile tools for each animal, and livers were flushed before harvest. Before genomic DNA isolation with the DNeasy Blood & Tissue Kit, mouse tissues were minced with razor blades in buffered saline.

CDR1 and CDR2, looked up from the germline V gene, are MSHET and SYDVDS. Clipping removes 0 bases from V and 3 bases from J, with 3 as the unmatched junction base count. The CDR3 starts with the cysteine, ends with the phenylalanine, and has 16 residues. Of the CDR3's DNA, 45 bases were read; they are in frame from base 1. The data derive from a study of tissue T cells after allogeneic stem cell transplantation (dated by TCRdb to about 2022). Background on the whole study: The study profiled TCR beta repertoires across many tissues from research autopsies of patients with and without GVHD, plus mouse models of GVHD. The human part of the study was a prospective observational study with no blinding and no randomization.

The protocol used for the library was the immunoSEQ multiplex PCR assay. Adaptive Biotechnologies performed TCRbeta CDR3 sequencing at survey depth and reported CDR3 sequences, V/J genes, productive frequency, and template counts. Amplification of TCR beta CDR3 regions started from genomic DNA instead of RNA. Per the authors' processing: Jensen-Shannon divergence served to quantify pairwise repertoire overlap between tissues, with 0 meaning identical and 1 meaning complete divergence. Tissues were grouped by single-linkage agglomerative hierarchical clustering of pairwise JSD values, and the clustering results were shown as dendrograms. GLIPH2 was applied to all patient samples using simulation_depth 1000, kmer_min_depth 3, and cdr3_length_cutoff 8, and only groups with more than two unique CDR3s were retained. A standardized tissue-overlap score was calculated by extrapolating Jaccard GLIPH-group overlap across patients to a standard repertoire size of 1000 clones. To look at how diversity was associated with clinical or experimental variables, linear mixed-effect models were used, with tissue treated as a fixed effect and individual treated as a random effect. In TCRdb, the immuneACCESS table is reduced to in-frame sequences with V and J assigned. These tables do not hold every clone; where another copy was compared, an unresolved V gene accounts for under half, and the others remain unexplained. V, J and clone size are those of that table, while D and trimming were read from the DNA. The sample yields fewer than 3,000 clones; about 44% were counted once. In total, the top ten clones hold 30% to 35% of the sample.

Overall results and qualifications from the work: Which tissue TCRs were alloreactive or antigen-specific was not determined in the study, and some clones might have been persisting host cells. Few T cell clones were found to be shared across patients, but shared repertoire signatures across patients were revealed in a tissue-specific fashion by motif-based clustering. Within patients, how anatomically similar tissues were was a major factor shaping TCR repertoire composition, regardless of disease or transplant status. A small and clinically heterogeneous patient cohort was studied, and sampling depth was acknowledged as a limitation. In both patients and mice, only a limited portion of the TCR repertoire detected in tissues was captured by blood and spleen T cells.

This receptor was identified in a female BALB/c mouse given C57BL/6 T cells with graft-versus-host disease after an allogeneic hematopoietic cell transplant. Sequenced material: lymph node tissue. This chain is built from TRBV29 and TRBJ1-2; a stretch of 11 junction bases matches TRBD1. CDR3 bases read: TGTGCTAGCAGTTTATCGAAGGGACAGGGGGACTCCGACTACACC. It codes for CASSLSKGQGDSDYT. The full CDR3 protein reads CASSLSKGQGDSDYTF.